The T cell receptor (beta chain) described here comes from a study of response to subunit inactivated influenza vaccine. The length of the CDR3 is 13 residues. Per germline, CDR1 LNHNV and CDR2 YYDKDF (reference sequence). Deletions cut 1 base from V and 6 bases from J, with 10 bases between. Worth noting for this clonotype: Its antigen is currently unknown.

Study-wide results and limits: Researchers suggested that each seasonal influenza vaccination recruits few new T cells.

TCRdb reprocessed the RT-PCR reads with MiXCR, giving one entry per CDR3 protein. The sample comprises hundreds of thousands of distinct CDR3 sequences, 15% to 18% of which are singletons, and roughly 11% rests with the top ten. Here the sequenced sample was PBMCs from blood, taken 12 days after vaccination. This chain uses TRBV15 with TRBJ2-7, with a tentative D call TRBD1 (5 bases). The sequence derives from a man in his fifties or sixties who received an inactivated influenza vaccine. The CDR3 nucleotides read TGTGCCACCAGCAGAGCAGGGAACGTCGAGCAGTACTTC. This sequence encodes CATSRAGNVEQYF. Full variable domain (remainder filled in from reference TRBV15 and TRBJ2-7): DAMVIQNPRYQVTQFGKPVTLSCSQTLNHNVMYWYQQKSSQAPKLLFHYYDKDFNNEADTPDNFQSRRPNTSFCFLDIRSPGLGDTAMYLCATSRAGNVEQYFGPGTRLTVT.